The 4 T cell receptor beta chains in this list originate from one sample, sequenced in a study of CD8 T cells in Susac syndrome. 0.5 to 1 ug RNA was reverse transcribed with random hexamers. TCRdb ran MiXCR on the immunoSEQ multiplex PCR reads and lists one entry per CDR3 protein. The data show roughly 130,000 distinct CDR3 sequences, 85% to 95% seen once. Sequencing used CD8+ T cells from PBMCs. All receptors derive from a human donor with Susac syndrome.

In this sample, this clonotype turned up once. V and J are TRBV19 and TRBJ1-2, with a possible D match to TRBD1 (6 bases). This CDR3 region has 13 residues. Germline V CDR1 and CDR2: LNHDA, SQIVND (reference sequence). V was trimmed by 5 bases and J by 6 bases, leaving 13 bases between them. CDR3 bases: TGTGCCAGTAGTGCACAGGGTTTTGATGGCTACACCTTC. Its protein is CASSAQGFDGYTF.

This clonotype was detected only a few times. The CDR3 reads CASSLELMNTEAFF. The CDR3 DNA reads as TGTGCCAGCAGCTTGGAGCTAATGAACACTGAAGCTTTCTTT. The gene calls are TRBV5-4 and TRBJ1-1; no reliable D call. Germline V gene sequence: CDR1 SGHNT, CDR2 YYREEE (reference sequence). This CDR3 has 14 amino acids. V dropped 0 bases and J dropped 0 bases, with 6 bases sitting between them.

The chain carries TRBV7-2 and TRBJ1-6; 7 bases agree with TRBD1. From germline, CDR1 is SGHTA and CDR2 FQGNSA. This CDR3 contains 14 residues. Trimming at V came to 6 bases and at J to 13 bases, leaving 12 bases not matched to a gene. CDR3 amino acids: CASSRDRFFEPLHF. As DNA, the CDR3 is TGTGCCAGCAGTCGGGACAGATTTTTTGAGCCCCTCCACTTT.

The CDR3 DNA follows: TGTGCCAGCAGTCCTCTCGTGGGCGATGAAAAACTGTTTTTT. This gives the protein CASSPLVGDEKLFF. This sequence joins TRBV6-5 and TRBJ1-4, with no clear D. The CDR3 contains 14 residues. V was trimmed by 5 bases and J by 6 bases, leaving 13 bases between them. Germline values: CDR1 MNHEY, CDR2 SVGAGI.